These T cell receptor beta chains were read from a single sample in a study of cytomegalovirus exposure and HLA in healthy donors. Sequencing used immunoSEQ multiplex PCR; TCRdb keeps in-frame clones, though not all of them. The sample gives over 250,000 clones, 80% to 90% of which show up once; approximately 1% is in the top ten. Material for sequencing was PBMCs. These receptors were taken from a woman aged 18 to 35 in good health and CMV-seronegative. The CDR3 runs from the conserved cysteine through the conserved F or W. The order of the fields is clone size, J gene, V gene, D gene, CDR3 protein, CDR3 DNA. The D gene is left open where the match is weak. Clone size, where shown, is once, few, many, or a class for clones that have expanded.

>once|TRBJ2-1|TRBV5-6|-
CASSSGGRPISYNEQFF
TGTGCCAGCAGCTCGGGGGGCAGGCCGATCTCCTACAATGAGCAGTTCTTC
>-|TRBJ1-5|TRBV11-3|-
CASSTGFRQPQHF
TGTGCCAGCAGCACAGGGTTCCGTCAGCCCCAGCATTTT
>-|TRBJ2-1|TRBV9|-
CASSVVGTGPNEQFF
TGTGCCAGCAGCGTAGTAGGAACAGGCCCGAATGAGCAGTTCTTC
>-|TRBJ2-1|TRBV19|-
CASSIGGVYNEQFF
TGTGCCAGTAGTATAGGCGGGGTGTACAATGAGCAGTTCTTC
>-|TRBJ2-5|TRBV4-2|TRBD2
CASSPGGTSQETQYF
TGTGCCAGCAGCCCTGGCGGGACTAGTCAAGAGACCCAGTACTTC
>-|TRBJ2-1|TRBV9|TRBD1
CASSAWDSTLPYNEQFF
TGTGCCAGCAGCGCATGGGACAGTACACTCCCCTACAATGAGCAGTTCTTC
>-|TRBJ2-7|TRBV4-3|-
CASSQAGAPYEQYF
TGCGCCAGCAGCCAAGCAGGGGCCCCCTACGAGCAGTACTTC
>-|TRBJ2-3|TRBV11-3|TRBD1
CASSLWTGAGTDTQYF
TGTGCCAGCAGCCTCTGGACAGGGGCGGGCACAGATACGCAGTATTTT
>few|TRBJ1-2|TRBV18|TRBD1
CASSPETGTSGYTF
TGTGCCAGCTCACCCGAGACAGGGACCTCTGGCTACACCTTC
>-|TRBJ2-7|TRBV11-2|TRBD2
CASSLATTSERYEQYF
TGTGCCAGCAGCTTAGCTACGACTAGCGAACGTTACGAGCAGTACTTC
>-|TRBJ2-5|TRBV27|TRBD1
CASSINRGFETQYF
TGTGCCAGCAGCATCAACAGGGGTTTTGAGACCCAGTACTTC
>-|TRBJ2-3|TRBV7-2|TRBD2
CASSPPSAGSTDTQYF
TGTGCCAGCAGCCCCCCTTCAGCGGGAAGCACAGATACGCAGTATTTT
>few|TRBJ2-1|TRBV18|-
CASSPPALVGDEQFF
TGTGCCAGCTCACCACCTGCATTGGTAGGGGATGAGCAGTTCTTC
>-|TRBJ2-7|TRBV19|-
CASSEDYSYEQYF
TGTGCCAGTAGTGAAGACTACAGCTACGAGCAGTACTTC
>few|TRBJ2-7|TRBV30|-
CAWSRRGSYEQYF
TGTGCCTGGAGTCGGAGGGGCTCCTACGAGCAGTACTTC
>once|TRBJ1-2|TRBV5-4|-
CASSLFTGYWSLGTF
TGTGCCAGCAGCTTATTTACAGGATATTGGTCGTTGGGCACCTTC
>-|TRBJ2-2|TRBV29-1|-
CSVVVQAGGFGELFF
TGCAGCGTTGTCGTCCAGGCAGGAGGTTTCGGGGAGCTGTTTTTT
>-|TRBJ1-1|TRBV2|-
CASRENRVWCFF
TGTGCCAGCAGAGAAAACAGGGTTTGGTGTTTCTTT
>-|TRBJ1-1|TRBV27|-
CASSPGWTEAFF
TGTGCCAGCAGTCCGGGGTGGACTGAAGCTTTCTTT
>-|TRBJ1-5|TRBV7-2|TRBD1
CASSRGQGGQPQHF
TGTGCCAGCAGCCGAGGACAGGGAGGCCAGCCCCAGCATTTT
>-|TRBJ2-3|TRBV27|-
CASSLPLRIGTDTQYF
TGTGCCAGCAGTTTACCTCTGAGAATCGGCACAGATACGCAGTATTTT
>-|TRBJ1-5|TRBV9|-
CASSVAADYQPQHF
TGTGCCAGCAGCGTAGCCGCAGACTACCAGCCCCAGCATTTT
>-|TRBJ1-1|TRBV6-5|TRBD1
CASSLNRGSTEAFF
TGTGCCAGCAGCCTTAACAGGGGAAGCACTGAAGCTTTCTTT
>few|TRBJ1-2|TRBV19|TRBD1
CASSRDRGNYGYTF
TGTGCCAGTAGTCGGGACAGGGGAAACTATGGCTACACCTTC
>-|TRBJ2-7|TRBV2|-
CASSDGQSYEQYF
TGTGCCAGCAGTGATGGACAGTCCTACGAGCAGTACTTC
>-|TRBJ2-7|TRBV7-9|TRBD2
CASSLGLAGGYEQYF
TGTGCCAGCAGCTTAGGATTAGCGGGAGGGTACGAGCAGTACTTC
>-|TRBJ2-7|TRBV19|TRBD1
CASSIPGQGGYEQYF
TGTGCCAGTAGTATCCCGGGACAGGGGGGCTACGAGCAGTACTTC